The next 16 T cell receptor beta chains were all read from a single sample in a study of control samples from healthy donors and cancer patients. The table came from immunoSEQ multiplex PCR; TCRdb's copy has only in-frame clones and leaves some out. The sample lists 150,000 to 200,000 clones; around 94% were seen once. Specimen: blood. All receptors come from a man aged 30-40 years in good health.

The chain has TRBV13 and TRBJ2-1; D gene ambiguous. Per germline, CDR1 PRHDT and CDR2 FYEKMQ (reference sequence). V lost 5 bases and J 3 bases, leaving 8 bases between the germline ends. This CDR3 is 13 amino acids long. The CDR3 region has the DNA TGTGCCAGCAGCCCCATCGACTACAATGAGCAGTTCTTC. Its translation: CASSPIDYNEQFF.

The chain employs TRBV3-1 (or the pseudogene TRBV3-2) and TRBJ2-3; D might be TRBD2 (5 bases). The V gene's germline CDR1 is LGHDT and CDR2 YNNKEL (reference sequence). This CDR3 spans 16 amino acids. The ends were cut back, 3 bases at V and 4 bases at J, with 17 bases in the middle. This chain's CDR3 is CASSQLIGGLPDTQYF. CDR3 nucleotides: TGTGCCAGCAGCCAGCTCATTGGAGGACTCCCAGATACGCAGTATTTT.

The J gene is TRBJ2-5, the V gene TRBV18; no clear D. Germline CDR1 KGHSH, CDR2 LQKENI. The CDR3 totals 14 residues. V lost 3 bases to trimming and J lost 1 base, with 9 bases between them. This CDR3 reads CASSPTEPQETQYF. CDR3 sequence (DNA): TGTGCCAGCTCACCGACTGAACCCCAAGAGACCCAGTACTTC.

J is TRBJ2-7 and V is TRBV6-6; no clear D gene. Trimming removed 8 bases from V and 0 bases from J, with 11 bases in between. Germline lookup yields CDR1 MNHNY and CDR2 SVGAGI (reference sequence). The length of the CDR3 is 13 residues. This CDR3 reads CASGRPSSYEQYF. The CDR3 coding sequence is TGTGCCAGCGGCAGGCCTAGCTCCTACGAGCAGTACTTC.

The V call is TRBV30, the J call TRBJ2-3, with 9 bases aligning to TRBD1. V lost 5 bases and J lost 2; bases outside the gene matches: 8. Germline-derived CDR1 and CDR2 are GTSNPN and SVGIG (reference sequence). The CDR3 sequence is 15 residues long. CDR3 nucleotides: TGTGCCTGGGGACTGGGGGACAGGGACACAGATACGCAGTATTTT. Translating it yields CAWGLGDRDTDTQYF.

The rearrangement links TRBV4-1 to TRBJ2-7; D remains ambiguous. The V end lost 0 bases, the J end lost 2 bases, and 8 bases lay between the germline ends. CDR1 MGHRA and CDR2 YSYEKL come from the germline V gene. CDR3 length: 14 residues. The CDR3 bases are TGCGCCAGCAGCCAAGAGTGGCGAGCCTACGAGCAGTACTTC. Encoded protein: CASSQEWRAYEQYF.

The chain couples TRBV3-1 (or the pseudogene TRBV3-2) to TRBJ2-3; perhaps D is TRBD1 or TRBD2 (5 bases each). This CDR3 has 14 amino acids. Trimming removed 5 bases from V and 7 bases from J, with 16 bases in between. The germline V gene encodes CDR1 LGHDT and CDR2 YNNKEL (reference sequence). The CDR3 sequence: CASSSGTKLYTQYF. The CDR3, as DNA: TGTGCCAGCAGCTCCGGGACCAAGCTATATACGCAGTATTTT.

This clone appeared a single time. The rearrangement uses TRBV7-9 and TRBJ2-7, with D unresolved. CDR1 is SEHNR, CDR2 FQNEAQ, per germline (reference sequence). Deletions cut 2 bases from V and 2 bases from J, with 10 bases between. This CDR3 has 14 residues. CDR3 loop: CASSLSAATYEQYF. The CDR3 nucleotides are TGTGCCAGCAGCTTATCGGCAGCAACCTACGAGCAGTACTTC.

V usage is TRBV24-1 and J usage is TRBJ2-2; D not resolved. The V gene lost 9 bases and the J gene lost 0 bases, with 16 bases spanning the gap. The germline gives CDR1 KGHDR, CDR2 SFDVKD. CDR3 length: 16 residues. For the CDR3, the DNA is TGTGCCACCGAATATCGCTCAGGATCGAACACCGGGGAGCTGTTTTTT. It yields the protein CATEYRSGSNTGELFF.

This clone was recorded once. The chain recombines TRBV27 with TRBJ1-1; D not certain. Germline V CDR1 and CDR2: MNHEY, SMNVEV (reference sequence). The CDR3 sequence is 13 residues long. Trimming took off 4 bases at V and 4 bases at J, with 10 bases between the two ends. CDR3 DNA sequence: TGTGCCAGCAGTTGGGGTTTGGGCACTGAAGCTTTCTTT. This sequence encodes CASSWGLGTEAFF.

This chain joins TRBV7-2 and TRBJ1-3; D gene uncertain. Deletions cut 5 bases from V and 0 bases from J, with 11 bases between. CDR1 and CDR2 from the germline V gene are SGHTA and FQGNSA. This CDR3 is built from 15 residues. In DNA, the CDR3 is TGTGCCAGCAGCCTAGGACGGTTCTCTGGAAACACCATATATTTT. It specifies CASSLGRFSGNTIYF.

The chain has TRBV9 and TRBJ2-3; D gene unclear. Trimming left V 0 bases short and J 0 bases short, with 8 bases between. The CDR3 length is 15 residues. Looked up from germline, CDR1 is SGDLS and CDR2 is YYNGEE. The CDR3 protein is CASSVGTGSTDTQYF. CDR3 nucleotide sequence: TGTGCCAGCAGCGTAGGAACTGGTAGCACAGATACGCAGTATTTT.

The chain joins TRBV6-5 to TRBJ1-6; no definite D call. The germline V gene encodes CDR1 MNHEY and CDR2 SVGAGI. The CDR3 spans 15 residues. The V end lost 5 bases, the J end lost 2 bases, and 10 bases lay between the germline ends. The CDR3 DNA is TGTGCCAGCAGTCCGCCGGGGACCTATAATTCACCCCTCCACTTT. As protein: CASSPPGTYNSPLHF.

The genes are TRBV19 and TRBJ1-1, with 7 bases aligning to TRBD1. J gave up 4 bases and V 3 bases, and 14 bases lay outside the gene matches. There are 17 residues in the CDR3. Germline V gene sequence: CDR1 LNHDA, CDR2 SQIVND (reference sequence). CDR3 residues: CASSIPRQGAGGTEAFF. DNA for the CDR3: TGTGCCAGTAGTATCCCTCGACAGGGCGCCGGGGGCACTGAAGCTTTCTTT.

CDR3 nucleotide sequence: TGTGCCAGCAGCCTAGGGGGCGGGGCAGATACGCAGTATTTT. It yields the protein CASSLGGGADTQYF. The V call is TRBV7-9, the J call TRBJ2-3; the D gene is possibly TRBD1 (7 bases). Germline V lookup: CDR1 SEHNR, CDR2 FQNEAQ (reference sequence). The CDR3 spans 14 residues. The V end was cut by 5 bases, the J end by 4 bases, with 13 bases between.

This chain links TRBV19 with TRBJ1-1; the D gene is possibly TRBD1 (6 bases). The CDR3 runs to 13 residues. V dropped 6 bases and J dropped 3 bases, with 11 bases sitting between them. Germline V CDR1 and CDR2: LNHDA, SQIVND (reference sequence). This CDR3 is CASSRQEDTEAFF. The CDR3, as DNA: TGTGCCAGTAGCAGACAGGAGGACACTGAAGCTTTCTTT.